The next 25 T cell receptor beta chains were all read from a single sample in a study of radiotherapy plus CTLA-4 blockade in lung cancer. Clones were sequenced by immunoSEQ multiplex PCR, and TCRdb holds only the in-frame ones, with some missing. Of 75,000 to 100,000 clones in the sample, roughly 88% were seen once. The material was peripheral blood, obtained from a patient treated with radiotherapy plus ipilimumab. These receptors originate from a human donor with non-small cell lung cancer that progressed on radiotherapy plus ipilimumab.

CDR3 sequence: CASSQDHTTLWGANVLTF. CDR3 nucleotide sequence: TGCGCCAGCAGCCAAGATCATACCACTCTCTGGGGGGCCAACGTCCTGACTTTC. The chain couples TRBV4-1 to TRBJ2-6, with D uncertain. V was clipped by 0 bases and J by 4 bases, with 16 bases between them. The germline CDR1 and CDR2 sequences are MGHRA and YSYEKL. This CDR3 contains 18 residues.

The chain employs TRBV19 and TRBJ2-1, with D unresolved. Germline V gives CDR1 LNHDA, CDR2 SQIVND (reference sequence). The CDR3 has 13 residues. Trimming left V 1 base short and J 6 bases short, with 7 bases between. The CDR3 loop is CASSIAGVNEQFF. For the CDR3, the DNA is TGTGCCAGTAGTATAGCTGGGGTCAATGAGCAGTTCTTC.

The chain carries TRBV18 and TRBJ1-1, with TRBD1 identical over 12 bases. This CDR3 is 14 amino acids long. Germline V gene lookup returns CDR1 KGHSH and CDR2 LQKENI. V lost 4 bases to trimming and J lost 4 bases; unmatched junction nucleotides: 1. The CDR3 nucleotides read TGTGCCAGCTCACAGGGACAGGGGGCCACTGAAGCTTTCTTT. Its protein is CASSQGQGATEAFF.

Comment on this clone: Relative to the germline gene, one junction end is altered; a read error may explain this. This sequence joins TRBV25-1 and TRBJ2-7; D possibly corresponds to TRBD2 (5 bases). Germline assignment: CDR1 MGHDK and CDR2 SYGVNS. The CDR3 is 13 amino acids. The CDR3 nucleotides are TGTGCCAGCAGTTCGGCTAGCTTATACGGGCAGTACTTC. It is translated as CASSSASLYGQYF.

CDR3 sequence reads: CASSSSRLAGDNEQFF. The CDR3 DNA sequence: TGTGCCAGCAGTTCCTCAAGACTAGCGGGAGATAATGAGCAGTTCTTC. J is TRBJ2-1 and V is TRBV6-6; 12 bases align to TRBD2. This CDR3 contains 16 residues. Germline V gene sequence: CDR1 MNHNY, CDR2 SVGAGI (reference sequence). V shed 4 bases and J 7 bases; nucleotides not matched to a gene: 8.

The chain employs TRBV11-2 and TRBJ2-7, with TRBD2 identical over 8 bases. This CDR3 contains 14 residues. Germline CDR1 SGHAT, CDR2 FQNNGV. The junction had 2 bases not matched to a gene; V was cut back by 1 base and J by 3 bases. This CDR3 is CASSLGSGNYEQYF. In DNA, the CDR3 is TGTGCCAGCAGCTTAGGTAGCGGGAACTACGAGCAGTACTTC.

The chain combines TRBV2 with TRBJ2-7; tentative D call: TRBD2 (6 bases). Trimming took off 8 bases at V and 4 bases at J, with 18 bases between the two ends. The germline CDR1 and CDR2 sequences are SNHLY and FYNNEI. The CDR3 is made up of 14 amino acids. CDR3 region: CASGGSGLQYEQYF. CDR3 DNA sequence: TGTGCCAGCGGAGGTAGCGGCCTTCAGTACGAGCAGTACTTC.

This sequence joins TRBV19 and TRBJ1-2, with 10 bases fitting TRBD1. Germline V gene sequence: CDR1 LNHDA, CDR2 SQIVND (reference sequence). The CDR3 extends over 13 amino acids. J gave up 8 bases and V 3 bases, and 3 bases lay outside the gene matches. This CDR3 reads CASSMGQGSGYTF. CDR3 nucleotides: TGTGCCAGTAGTATGGGACAGGGGAGCGGCTACACCTTC.

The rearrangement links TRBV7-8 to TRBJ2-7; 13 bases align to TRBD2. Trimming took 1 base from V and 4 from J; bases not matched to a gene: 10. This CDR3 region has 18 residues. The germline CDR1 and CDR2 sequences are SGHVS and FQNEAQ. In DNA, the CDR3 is TGTGCCAGCAGCTTAGTCGCGGGACTAGCGGGACCTCGATACGAGCAGTACTTC. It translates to CASSLVAGLAGPRYEQYF. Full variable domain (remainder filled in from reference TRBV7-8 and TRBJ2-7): GAGVSQSPRYKVAKRGQDVALRCDPISGHVSLFWYQQALGQGPEFLTYFQNEAQLDKSGLPSDRFFAERPEGSVSTLKIQRTQQEDSAVYLCASSLVAGLAGPRYEQYFGPGTRLTVT.

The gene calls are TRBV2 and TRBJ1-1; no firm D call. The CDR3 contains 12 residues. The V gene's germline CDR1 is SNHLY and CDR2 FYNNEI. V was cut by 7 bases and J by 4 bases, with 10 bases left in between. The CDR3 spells CASIVGVTEAFF. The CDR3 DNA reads TGTGCCAGCATCGTTGGGGTCACTGAAGCTTTCTTT.

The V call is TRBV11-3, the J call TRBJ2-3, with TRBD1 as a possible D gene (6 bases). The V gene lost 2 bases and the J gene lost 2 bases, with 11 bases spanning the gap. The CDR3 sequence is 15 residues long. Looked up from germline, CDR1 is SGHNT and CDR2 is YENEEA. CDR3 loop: CASSLTNRATDTQYF. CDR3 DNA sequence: TGTGCCAGCAGCTTAACAAACAGGGCCACAGATACGCAGTATTTT. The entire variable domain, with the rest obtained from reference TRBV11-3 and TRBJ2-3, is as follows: EAGVVQSPRYKIIEKKQPVAFWCNPISGHNTLYWYLQNLGQGPELLIRYENEEAVDDSQLPKDRFSAERLKGVDSTLKIQPAELGDSAVYLCASSLTNRATDTQYFGPGTRLTVL.

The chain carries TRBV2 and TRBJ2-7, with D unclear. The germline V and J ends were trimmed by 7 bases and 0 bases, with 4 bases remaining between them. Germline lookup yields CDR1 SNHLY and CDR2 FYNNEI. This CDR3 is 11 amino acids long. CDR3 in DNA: TGTGCCAGCACTCGCTCCTACGAGCAGTACTTC. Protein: CASTRSYEQYF.

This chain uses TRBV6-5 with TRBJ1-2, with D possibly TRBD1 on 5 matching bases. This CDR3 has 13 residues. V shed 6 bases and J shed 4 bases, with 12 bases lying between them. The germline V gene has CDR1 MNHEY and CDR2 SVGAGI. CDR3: CASRETDLYGYTF. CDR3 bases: TGTGCCAGCAGGGAGACAGACCTCTATGGCTACACCTTC.

The CDR3 DNA reads TGTGCCTGGAGTGTACTCAATGAGCAGTTCTTC. Amino acid sequence: CAWSVLNEQFF. The V gene is TRBV30, the J gene TRBJ2-1; the D is unclear. There are 11 residues in the CDR3. V was cut by 0 bases and J by 6 bases, with 3 bases left in between. Germline values: CDR1 GTSNPN, CDR2 SVGIG (reference sequence).

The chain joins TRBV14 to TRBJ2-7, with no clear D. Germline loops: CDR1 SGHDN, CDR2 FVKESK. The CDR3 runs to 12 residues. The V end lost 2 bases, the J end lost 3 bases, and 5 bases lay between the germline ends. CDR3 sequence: CASSQLHYEQYF. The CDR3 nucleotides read TGTGCCAGCAGCCAATTACACTACGAGCAGTACTTC. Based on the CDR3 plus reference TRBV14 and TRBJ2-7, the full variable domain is EAGVTQFPSHSVIEKGQTVTLRCDPISGHDNLYWYRRVMGKEIKFLLHFVKESKQDESGMPNNRFLAERTGGTYSTLKVQPAELEDSGVYFCASSQLHYEQYFGPGTRLTVT.

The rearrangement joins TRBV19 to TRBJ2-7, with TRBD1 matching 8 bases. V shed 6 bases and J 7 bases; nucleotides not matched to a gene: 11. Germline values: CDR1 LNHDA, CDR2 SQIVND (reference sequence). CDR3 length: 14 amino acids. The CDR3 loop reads CASSPSPDRVEQYF. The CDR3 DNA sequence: TGTGCCAGTAGCCCATCCCCGGACAGGGTGGAGCAGTACTTC.

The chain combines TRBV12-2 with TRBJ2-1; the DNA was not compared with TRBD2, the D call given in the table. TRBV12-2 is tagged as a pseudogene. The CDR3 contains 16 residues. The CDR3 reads CASRFGVAGGPNEQFF. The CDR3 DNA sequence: TGTGCAAGTCGCTTTGGGGTTGCGGGAGGCCCCAATGAGCAGTTCTTC.

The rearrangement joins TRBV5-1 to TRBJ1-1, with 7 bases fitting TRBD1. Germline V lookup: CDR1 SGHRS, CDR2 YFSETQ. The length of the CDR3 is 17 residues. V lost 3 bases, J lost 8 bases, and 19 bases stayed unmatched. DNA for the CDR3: TGCGCCAGCAGCTCTCGGGAGTACGAGACAGGGAGGGGGGAAGCTTTCTTT. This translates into CASSSREYETGRGEAFF.

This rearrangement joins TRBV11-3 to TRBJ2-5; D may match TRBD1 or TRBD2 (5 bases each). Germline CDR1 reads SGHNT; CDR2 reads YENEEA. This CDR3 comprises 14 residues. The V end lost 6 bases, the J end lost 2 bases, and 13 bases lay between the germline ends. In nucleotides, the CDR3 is TGTGCCAGCAGTCCCGGGACGGTACAAGAGACCCAGTACTTC. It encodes CASSPGTVQETQYF.

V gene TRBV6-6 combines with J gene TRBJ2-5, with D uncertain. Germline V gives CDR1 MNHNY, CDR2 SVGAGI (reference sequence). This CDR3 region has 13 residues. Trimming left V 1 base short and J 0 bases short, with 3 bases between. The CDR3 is CASSYWDQETQYF. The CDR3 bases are TGTGCCAGCAGTTACTGGGACCAAGAGACCCAGTACTTC.

The CDR3: CASSLESGTDTQYF. As DNA, the CDR3 is TGTGCCAGCAGCTTGGAGTCAGGGACAGATACGCAGTATTTT. The chain is built from TRBV5-8 and TRBJ2-3; D is perhaps TRBD1 (5 bases). Germline V lookup: CDR1 SGHTS, CDR2 YDEGEE. V lost 0 bases and J 3 bases, leaving 8 bases between the germline ends. The CDR3 contains 14 residues.

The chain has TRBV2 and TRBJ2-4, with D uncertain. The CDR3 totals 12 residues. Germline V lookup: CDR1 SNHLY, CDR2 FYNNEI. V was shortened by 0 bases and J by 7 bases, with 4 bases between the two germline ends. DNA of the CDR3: TGTGCCAGCAGTGAAGCGAATAACATTCAGTACTTC. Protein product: CASSEANNIQYF.

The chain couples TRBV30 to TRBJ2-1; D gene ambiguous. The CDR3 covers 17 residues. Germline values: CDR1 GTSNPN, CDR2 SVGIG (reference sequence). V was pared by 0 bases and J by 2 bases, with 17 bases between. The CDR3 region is CAWSVLSGGVTYNEQFF. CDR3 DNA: TGTGCCTGGAGTGTACTCTCAGGTGGGGTTACCTACAATGAGCAGTTCTTC.

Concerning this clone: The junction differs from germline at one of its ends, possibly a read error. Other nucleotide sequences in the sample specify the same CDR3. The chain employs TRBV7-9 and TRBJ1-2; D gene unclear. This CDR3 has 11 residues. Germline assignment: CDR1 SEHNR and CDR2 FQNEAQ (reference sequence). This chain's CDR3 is CASTPASGYTF. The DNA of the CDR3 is TGTGCCAGCACCCCGGCTAGTGGCTACACCTTT.

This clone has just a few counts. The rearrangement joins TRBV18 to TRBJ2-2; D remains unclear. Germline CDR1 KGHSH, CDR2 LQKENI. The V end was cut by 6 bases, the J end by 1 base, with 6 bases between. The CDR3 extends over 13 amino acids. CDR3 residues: CASSYKNTGELFF. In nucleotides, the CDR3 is TGTGCCAGCTCCTACAAGAACACCGGGGAGCTGTTTTTT.